The rows below give T cell receptor beta chains drawn from one sample of a study of vaccination and CD4 T cells after COVID-19. Which antigens these TCRs recognize remains unknown. One entry per CDR3 protein results from TCRdb running MiXCR on the PCR reads. The table has under 20,000 distinct CDR3 sequences, about 64% seen once. The specimen sequenced was CD4+ T cells from blood, cultured in vitro. These TCRs come from a human donor who had recovered from COVID-19. CDR3s include the opening cysteine and the closing phenylalanine or tryptophan. The D gene is left open where the match is weak. Clone size, where shown, is once, few, many, or a class for clones that have expanded.

CDR3 | DNA | J | size | V | D
CASSLGGKGQETQYF | TGTGCCAGCAGCTTAGGGGGGAAGGGGCAAGAGACCCAGTACTTC | TRBJ2-5 | . | TRBV7-3 | .
CASSHRPETQYF | TGTGCCAGCTCCCATAGGCCAGAGACCCAGTACTTC | TRBJ2-5 | . | TRBV27 | .
CASSQEPIGGKAFF | TGCGCCAGCAGCCAAGAACCCATCGGGGGGAAAGCTTTCTTT | TRBJ1-1 | . | TRBV4-3 | .
CASSSQGGQPQHF | TGTGCCAGCAGCTCGCAGGGCGGTCAGCCCCAGCATTTT | TRBJ1-5 | few | TRBV7-8 | .
CASSSGGVYNSPLHF | TGTGCCAGCAGTTCCGGGGGGGTCTATAATTCACCCCTCCACTTT | TRBJ1-6 | few | TRBV6-5 | .
CASSLTSGRRETQYF | TGTGCCAGCAGCTTGACTAGCGGGCGACGGGAGACCCAGTACTTC | TRBJ2-5 | . | TRBV27 | TRBD2
CASSYRLAGPEENNQPQHF | TGTGCCAGCAGTTACCGGCTAGCGGGCCCCGAAGAAAACAATCAGCCCCAGCATTTT | TRBJ1-5 | few | TRBV6-2/TRBV6-3 | .
CASSLGSGVDIQYF | TGTGCCAGCAGCTTAGGCAGTGGGGTGGACATTCAGTACTTC | TRBJ2-4 | . | TRBV7-6 | .
CASSPRGVSYNSPLHF | TGTGCCAGCAGCCCTCGAGGGGTCTCCTATAATTCACCCCTCCACTTT | TRBJ1-6 | . | TRBV28 | .
CASSLLGRIGYNSPLHF | TGTGCCAGCAGCCTTCTCGGACGGATTGGATACAATTCACCCCTCCACTTT | TRBJ1-6 | . | TRBV28 | .
CASSSPYSRGRFGGYTF | TGTGCCAGTAGCTCCCCTTACTCGCGGGGAAGGTTCGGGGGCTACACCTTC | TRBJ1-2 | once | TRBV19 | .
CASSLQGTSNTEAFF | TGTGCCAGCAGTCTGCAAGGGACATCGAACACTGAAGCTTTCTTT | TRBJ1-1 | . | TRBV6-1 | .
CASSFPDLPSEQYF | TGCGCCAGCAGCTTTCCCGACCTACCCAGCGAGCAGTACTTC | TRBJ2-7 | . | TRBV5-1 | .
CASSPLRGNGYTF | TGTGCCAGCAGTCCCCTCCGGGGGAATGGCTACACCTTC | TRBJ1-2 | . | TRBV6-1 | .
CASVSGLNNSPLHF | TGTGCCTCAGTCTCGGGTCTGAATAATTCACCCCTCCACTTT | TRBJ1-6 | few | TRBV30 | .
CASSRGRTYEQYF | TGTGCCAGCAGCCGGGGTAGGACCTACGAGCAGTACTTC | TRBJ2-7 | . | TRBV7-7 | .
CASSLGPLSGNTIYF | TGTGCCAGCAGTTTAGGTCCCCTCTCTGGAAACACCATATATTTT | TRBJ1-3 | . | TRBV27 | .
CASSSRYGWGPNQPQHF | TGTGCCAGCAGTTCCCGGTATGGCTGGGGACCCAATCAGCCCCAGCATTTT | TRBJ1-5 | . | TRBV6-2/TRBV6-3 | .
CASSPRSTLAGELFF | TGTGCCAGCAGCCCCCGGTCGACCCTCGCCGGGGAGCTGTTTTTT | TRBJ2-2 | . | TRBV7-9 | .
CASSPGQGAAGGNTIYF | TGTGCCAGCAGCCCGGGACAGGGGGCCGCTGGTGGAAACACCATATATTTT | TRBJ1-3 | . | TRBV7-8 | TRBD1
CATSGGAQGYTEAFF | TGTGCCACAAGCGGGGGCGCCCAAGGGTACACTGAAGCTTTCTTT | TRBJ1-1 | . | TRBV2 | .
CASSYSKKSGLVTGELFF | TGTGCCAGCAGTTACTCGAAGAAGTCAGGGTTGGTCACCGGGGAGCTGTTTTTT | TRBJ2-2 | . | TRBV6-5 | .
CASSSFGSGRGDTQYF | TGTGCCAGCAGCTCGTTTGGTAGCGGGAGGGGGGATACGCAGTATTTT | TRBJ2-3 | . | TRBV5-5 | TRBD2
CATSRDGGGQGRRNIQYF | TGTGCCACCAGCAGAGATGGTGGAGGGCAGGGGCGAAGAAACATTCAGTACTTC | TRBJ2-4 | . | TRBV15 | .
CASSGTTAGEGETQYF | TGTGCCAGCAGCGGAACGACCGCGGGAGAGGGAGAGACCCAGTACTTC | TRBJ2-5 | . | TRBV21-1 | .
CASSETPRRSGQPQHF | TGTGCCAGTAGTGAAACCCCACGGAGATCAGGGCAGCCCCAGCATTTT | TRBJ1-5 | . | TRBV19 | .
CASSFVGGKQPQHF | TGTGCCAGCAGTTTCGTAGGAGGGAAGCAGCCCCAGCATTTT | TRBJ1-5 | few | TRBV28 | .
CASSSLGLVAGGANVLTF | TGTGCCAGCAGTTCTCTCGGACTAGTAGCGGGCGGGGCCAACGTCCTGACTTTC | TRBJ2-6 | . | TRBV27 | TRBD2
CASSPGRETQYF | TGTGCCAGCTCACCAGGGCGCGAGACCCAGTACTTC | TRBJ2-5 | . | TRBV18 | .
CASTLGASTDTQYF | TGTGCCAGCACCCTTGGGGCGAGCACAGATACGCAGTATTTT | TRBJ2-3 | . | TRBV7-3 | .
CSARGQGGVQPQHF | TGCAGTGCTAGAGGTCAGGGGGGAGTTCAGCCCCAGCATTTT | TRBJ1-5 | few | TRBV20-1 | TRBD1
CASSLYSQRETQYF | TGTGCCAGCAGCTTATATTCTCAAAGAGAGACCCAGTACTTC | TRBJ2-5 | . | TRBV7-3 | .
CASSERQGRTEAFF | TGTGCCAGCAGTGAGAGACAGGGGCGAACTGAAGCTTTCTTT | TRBJ1-1 | . | TRBV6-2/TRBV6-3 | TRBD1
CATSAGGPSDTQYF | TGTGCCACCTCAGCGGGAGGGCCGTCTGATACGCAGTATTTT | TRBJ2-3 | . | TRBV24-1 | TRBD2
CASSFRDRGAEAFF | TGTGCCAGCAGCTTCCGGGACAGGGGGGCTGAAGCTTTCTTT | TRBJ1-1 | . | TRBV7-9 | TRBD1
CASSLGPGANVLTF | TGTGCCAGCAGCTTAGGTCCTGGGGCCAACGTCCTGACTTTC | TRBJ2-6 | . | TRBV7-2 | .
CASNPGQGLREQYF | TGTGCCAGCAATCCGGGACAGGGGCTTAGAGAGCAGTACTTC | TRBJ2-7 | . | TRBV12-3/TRBV12-4 | TRBD1
CASSLDPPSYNEQFF | TGTGCCAGCAGCTTAGATCCCCCCTCCTACAATGAGCAGTTCTTC | TRBJ2-1 | . | TRBV11-2 | .
CASYGGINSPLHF | TGTGCCAGCTATGGAGGGATTAATTCACCCCTCCACTTT | TRBJ1-6 | few | TRBV27 | .
CASSSRGREATDTQYF | TGTGCCAGCAGCTCCAGGGGGCGGGAGGCCACAGATACGCAGTATTTT | TRBJ2-3 | . | TRBV7-2 | .
CASRPTGGAKEAFF | TGTGCCAGTAGGCCTACAGGGGGCGCGAAGGAAGCTTTCTTT | TRBJ1-1 | . | TRBV19 | TRBD1
CASRPSGSHEQYF | TGTGCCAGCAGACCTAGCGGGAGCCACGAGCAGTACTTC | TRBJ2-7 | . | TRBV12-3/TRBV12-4 | TRBD2
CASSKDWTTAFF | TGTGCCAGCAGCAAAGACTGGACTACGGCTTTCTTT | TRBJ1-1 | . | TRBV12-3/TRBV12-4 | .
CASSYGGDPQHF | TGTGCCAGCAGTTACGGGGGTGATCCCCAGCATTTT | TRBJ1-5 | few | TRBV6-5 | .
CASSLEPPGWGPYEQYF | TGTGCCAGCAGTTTAGAACCCCCGGGCTGGGGCCCCTATGAGCAGTACTTC | TRBJ2-7 | . | TRBV12-3/TRBV12-4 | .
CASSLSGGSTDTQYF | TGTGCTAGCAGCCTTAGCGGGGGGAGCACAGATACGCAGTATTTT | TRBJ2-3 | few | TRBV7-6 | TRBD2
CASSIPAAQETQYF | TGTGCCAGTAGTATTCCCGCAGCACAAGAGACCCAGTACTTC | TRBJ2-5 | . | TRBV19 | .
CASSPYYRGDTGELFF | TGTGCCAGCAGTCCCTATTATCGGGGGGACACCGGGGAGCTGTTTTTT | TRBJ2-2 | . | TRBV27 | TRBD2
CSASSRDRGPANYGYTF | TGCAGTGCCTCCTCCCGGGACAGGGGGCCAGCTAACTATGGCTACACCTTC | TRBJ1-2 | few | TRBV20-1 | TRBD1
CASSTNTGTGNGYTF | TGTGCCAGCAGCACGAATACCGGGACAGGGAACGGCTACACCTTC | TRBJ1-2 | . | TRBV7-2 | TRBD1
CSARSAGHTGQPQHF | TGCAGTGCTAGATCGGCGGGACACACAGGGCAGCCCCAGCATTTT | TRBJ1-5 | . | TRBV20-1 | .
CASSEQGAGGYTF | TGTGCCAGCAGTGAACAGGGTGCCGGGGGCTACACCTTC | TRBJ1-2 | . | TRBV6-1 | .
CASGPFSFGAYEQYF | TGTGCCAGCGGGCCCTTCAGCTTTGGGGCCTACGAGCAGTACTTC | TRBJ2-7 | few | TRBV6-1 | .
CASSIARTRLYEKLFF | TGTGCCAGTAGTATAGCCCGGACACGCCTCTATGAAAAACTGTTTTTT | TRBJ1-4 | . | TRBV19 | .